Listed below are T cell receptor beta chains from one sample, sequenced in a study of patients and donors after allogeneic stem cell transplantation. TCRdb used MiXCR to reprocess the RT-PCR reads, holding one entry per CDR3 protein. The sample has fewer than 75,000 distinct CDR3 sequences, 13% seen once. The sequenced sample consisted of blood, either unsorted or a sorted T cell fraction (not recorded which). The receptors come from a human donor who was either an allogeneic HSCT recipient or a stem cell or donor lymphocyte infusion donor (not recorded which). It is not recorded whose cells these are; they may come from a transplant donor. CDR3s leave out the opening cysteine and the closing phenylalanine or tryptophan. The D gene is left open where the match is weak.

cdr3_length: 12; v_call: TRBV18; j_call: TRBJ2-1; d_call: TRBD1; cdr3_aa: ASSPGTGYNEQF
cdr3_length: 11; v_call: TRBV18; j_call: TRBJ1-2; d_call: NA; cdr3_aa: ASSDQDNYGYT
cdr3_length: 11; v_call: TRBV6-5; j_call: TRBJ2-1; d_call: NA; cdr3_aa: ASSQGQYNEQF
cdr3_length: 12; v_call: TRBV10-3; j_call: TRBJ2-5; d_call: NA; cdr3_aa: AISEGWSEETQY
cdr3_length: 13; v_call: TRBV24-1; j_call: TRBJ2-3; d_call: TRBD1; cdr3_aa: ATRVTGGRTDTQY
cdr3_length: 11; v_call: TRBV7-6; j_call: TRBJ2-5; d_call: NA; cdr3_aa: ASSRLGPGTQY
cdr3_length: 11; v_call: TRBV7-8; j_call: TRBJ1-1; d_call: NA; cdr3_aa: ASSLPGVSEAF
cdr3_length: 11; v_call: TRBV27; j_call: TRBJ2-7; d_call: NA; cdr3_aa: ASSFLSSYEQY
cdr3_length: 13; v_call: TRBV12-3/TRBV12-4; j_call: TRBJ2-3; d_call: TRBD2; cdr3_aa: ASSRLAGGRDTQY
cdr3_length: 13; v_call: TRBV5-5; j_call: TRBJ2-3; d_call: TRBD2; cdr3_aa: ASTVTSGATDTQY
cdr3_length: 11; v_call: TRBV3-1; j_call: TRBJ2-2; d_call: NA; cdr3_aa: ASKRAHTGELF
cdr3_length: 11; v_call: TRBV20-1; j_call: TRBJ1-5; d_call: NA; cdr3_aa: SAEQGGGQPQH
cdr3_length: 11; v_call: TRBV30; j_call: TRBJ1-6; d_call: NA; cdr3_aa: AWSGQGGSPLH
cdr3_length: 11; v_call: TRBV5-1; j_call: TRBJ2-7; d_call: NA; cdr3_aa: ASSLGEDGEQY
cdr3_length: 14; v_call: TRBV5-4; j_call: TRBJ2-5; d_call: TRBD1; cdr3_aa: ASSPRDRGGAETQY
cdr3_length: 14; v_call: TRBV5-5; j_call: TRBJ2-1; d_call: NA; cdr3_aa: ASSTQSVRLFNEQF
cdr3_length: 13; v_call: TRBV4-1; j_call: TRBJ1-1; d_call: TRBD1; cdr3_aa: ASSERQGMNTEAF
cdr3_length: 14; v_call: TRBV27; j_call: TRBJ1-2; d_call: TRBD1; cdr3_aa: ASSLGSGRGNYGYT
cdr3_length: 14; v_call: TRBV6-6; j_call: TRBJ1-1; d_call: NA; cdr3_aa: ASSYLGRGKETEAF
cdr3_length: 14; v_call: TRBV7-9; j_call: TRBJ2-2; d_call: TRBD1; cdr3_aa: ATTPGQGAYAGELF
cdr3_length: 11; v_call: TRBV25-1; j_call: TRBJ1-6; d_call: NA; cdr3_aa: ASSESGASPLH
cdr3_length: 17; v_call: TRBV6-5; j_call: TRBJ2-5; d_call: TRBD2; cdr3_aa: ASSYSMGLPIGFQETQY
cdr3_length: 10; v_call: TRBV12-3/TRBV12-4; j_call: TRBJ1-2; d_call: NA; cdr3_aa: ASSPQGRGYT
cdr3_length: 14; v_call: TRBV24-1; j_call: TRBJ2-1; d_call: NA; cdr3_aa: ATSEQLAHRRNEQF
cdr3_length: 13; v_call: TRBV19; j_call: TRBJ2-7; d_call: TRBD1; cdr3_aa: ASSKTGGSSYEQY
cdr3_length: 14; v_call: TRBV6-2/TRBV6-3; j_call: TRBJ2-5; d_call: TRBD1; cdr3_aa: ASSYSPTGASETQY
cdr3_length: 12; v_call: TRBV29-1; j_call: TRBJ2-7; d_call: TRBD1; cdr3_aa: SADWTGGKGEQY
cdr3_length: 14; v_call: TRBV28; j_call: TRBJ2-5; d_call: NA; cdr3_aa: ASSPGRAWYQETQY
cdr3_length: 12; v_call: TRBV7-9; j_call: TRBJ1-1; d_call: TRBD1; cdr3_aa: ASSAQGEVTEAF
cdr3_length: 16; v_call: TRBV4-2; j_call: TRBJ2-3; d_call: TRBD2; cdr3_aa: ASSPDIAGELTTDTQY
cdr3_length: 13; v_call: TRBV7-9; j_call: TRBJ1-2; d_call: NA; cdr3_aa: ASSSAAYFNYGYT
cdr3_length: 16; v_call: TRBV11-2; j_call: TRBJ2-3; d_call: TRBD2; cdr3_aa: ASSSPPKTSGRGDTQY
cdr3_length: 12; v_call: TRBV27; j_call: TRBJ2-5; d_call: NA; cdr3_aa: ASSLVPLGETQY
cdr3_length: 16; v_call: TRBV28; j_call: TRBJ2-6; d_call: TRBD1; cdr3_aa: ASSLLWDRVDGANVLT
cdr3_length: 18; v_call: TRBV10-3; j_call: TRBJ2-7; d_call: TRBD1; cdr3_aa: AISESLLSSRGPSSYEQY
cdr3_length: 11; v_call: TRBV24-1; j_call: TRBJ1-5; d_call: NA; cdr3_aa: ATSGALGQPQH
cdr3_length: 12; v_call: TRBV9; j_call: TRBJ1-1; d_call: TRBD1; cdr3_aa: ASSVGTGGGEAF
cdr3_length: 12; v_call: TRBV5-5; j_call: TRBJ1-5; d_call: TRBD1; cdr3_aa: ASSSGQGNQPQH
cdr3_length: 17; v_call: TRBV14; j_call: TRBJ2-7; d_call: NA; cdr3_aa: ASSQDATAFTDIQYEQY
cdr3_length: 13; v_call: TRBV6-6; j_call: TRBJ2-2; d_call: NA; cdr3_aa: ASSYSSQEVGELF
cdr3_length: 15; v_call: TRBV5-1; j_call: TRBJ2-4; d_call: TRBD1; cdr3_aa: ASSERDRPLAKNIQY
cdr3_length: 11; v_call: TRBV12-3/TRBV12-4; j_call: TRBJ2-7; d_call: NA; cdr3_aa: ASSLAPAFEQY
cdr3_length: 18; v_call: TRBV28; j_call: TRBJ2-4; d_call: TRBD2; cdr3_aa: ASSLFRASGKYLAKNIQY
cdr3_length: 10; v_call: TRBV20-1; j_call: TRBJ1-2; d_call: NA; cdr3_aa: SARMGFAGYT
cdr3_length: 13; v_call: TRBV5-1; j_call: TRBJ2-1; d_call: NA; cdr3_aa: ASSTATSSYNEQF
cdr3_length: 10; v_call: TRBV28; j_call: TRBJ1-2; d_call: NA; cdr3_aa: ASSFAGDGYT
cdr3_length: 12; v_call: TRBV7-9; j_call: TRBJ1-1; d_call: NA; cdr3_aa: ASSHGQANTEAF
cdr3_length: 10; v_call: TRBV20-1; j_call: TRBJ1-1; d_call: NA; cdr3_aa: SATRMNTEAF